Listed below are T cell receptor beta chains from one sample, sequenced in a study of tumor-infiltrating lymphocytes in primary liver carcinoma. TCRdb passed the multiplex PCR reads through MiXCR, listing each CDR3 protein once. The sample has 150,000 to 200,000 distinct CDR3 sequences; 85% are singletons. Material for sequencing was tumor tissue from primary liver carcinoma. These receptor sequences come from a man aged 35 to 55 with primary liver carcinoma and hepatitis B virus infection. CDR3s include the opening cysteine and the closing phenylalanine or tryptophan.

TRBV10-3 CVTSEASKDNEQFF
TRBV10-3 CDIKQEGTEAFF
TRBV2 CASKGSGRNERYF
TRBV11-3 CAISPGTGYGMTNTQYF
TRBV6-1 CASIGGPTREAENILYF
TRBV30 CAWLEYNELFF
TRBV11-1 CASCLGPLGESSYEQYF
TRBV6-6 CASSYSVWGSEQYF
TRBV20-1 CSAIGGSEKLFF
TRBV6-9 CASMGQRFEKLFF
TRBV6-2/TRBV6-3 CARSAGYEQSF
TRBV30 CASRRHLSEQYF
TRBV11-3 CASSVNANERFF
TRBV20-1 CSVIAVSGGPNSPLHF
TRBV18 CASSPLQGRTDTQYF
TRBV12-3/TRBV12-4 CVSSLDNNEQFF
TRBV11-1 CAGSRILVSLLHF
TRBV11-2 CASSLIPGQTQYF
TRBV11-1 CASSSGGSSIEARTDTQYF
TRBV29-1 CSVPPQHSGNNIYF
TRBV5-1 CASSTGQTNTEAFF
TRBV11-2 CASSSLLAGVVDEQFF
TRBV11-1 CASSLTLVLPLLF
TRBV12-3/TRBV12-4 CACSPEDRPSHEQYF
TRBV11-2 CASSPDSGELSF